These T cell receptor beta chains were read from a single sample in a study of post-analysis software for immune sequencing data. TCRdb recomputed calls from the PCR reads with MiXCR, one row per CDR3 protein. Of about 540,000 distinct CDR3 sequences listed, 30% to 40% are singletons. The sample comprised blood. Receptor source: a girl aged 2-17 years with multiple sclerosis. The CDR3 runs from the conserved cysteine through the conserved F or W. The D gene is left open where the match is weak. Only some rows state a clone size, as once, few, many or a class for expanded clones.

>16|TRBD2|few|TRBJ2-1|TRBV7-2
TGTGCCAGCAGCCGACGGACTAGCGGGGGGGCGGTCGAGCAGTTCTTC
CASSRRTSGGAVEQFF
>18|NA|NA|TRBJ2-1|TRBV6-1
TGTGCCAGCAGTGATTTGGGACCGCCGACGCCCTCCTACAATGAGCAGTTCTTC
CASSDLGPPTPSYNEQFF
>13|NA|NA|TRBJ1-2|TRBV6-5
TGTGCCAGCAGTTACTCGAACGGCGGGGGCTACACCTTC
CASSYSNGGGYTF
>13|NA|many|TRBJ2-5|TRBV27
TGTGCCAGCAGTTCACTTATTGGAGAGACCCAGTACTTC
CASSSLIGETQYF
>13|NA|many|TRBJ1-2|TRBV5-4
TGTGCCAGCAGCTTTGGATCTAACTATGGCTACACCTTC
CASSFGSNYGYTF
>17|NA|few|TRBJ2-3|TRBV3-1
TGTGCCAGCAGCCAAGATAATAGAGTGTTCCGCACAGATACGCAGTATTTT
CASSQDNRVFRTDTQYF
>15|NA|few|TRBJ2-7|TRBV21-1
TGTGCCAGCAGCAAAAGGCAGGGGCCTGCCTACGAGCAGTACTTC
CASSKRQGPAYEQYF
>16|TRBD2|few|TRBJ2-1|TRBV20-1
TGCAGTGCTAGATGGGCTAGCGGGGGGAAATACAATGAGCAGTTCTTC
CSARWASGGKYNEQFF
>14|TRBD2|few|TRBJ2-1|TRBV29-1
TGCATTTGGGGGACTAGCGGGGGATACAATGAGCAGTTCTTC
CIWGTSGGYNEQFF
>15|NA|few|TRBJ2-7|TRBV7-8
TGTGCCAGCAGCTTAGGGTGGGGGGCCGCCTACGAGCAGTACTTC
CASSLGWGAAYEQYF
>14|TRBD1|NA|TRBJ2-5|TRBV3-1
TGTGCCAGCAGCCCGACAGGGGGGAAAGAGACCCAGTACTTC
CASSPTGGKETQYF
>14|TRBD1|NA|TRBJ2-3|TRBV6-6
TGTGCCTGCAGGGGAGGACAGGGAACAGATACGCAGTATTTT
CACRGGQGTDTQYF
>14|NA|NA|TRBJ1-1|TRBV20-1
TGCAGTGCCCTACCCTCTACAGCGAACACTGAAGCTTTCTTT
CSALPSTANTEAFF
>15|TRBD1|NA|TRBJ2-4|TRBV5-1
TGCGCCAGCAGCGGGCTGGACAGGGGCCGGGACATTCAGTACTTC
CASSGLDRGRDIQYF
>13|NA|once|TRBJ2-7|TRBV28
TGTGCCAGCACCCTGGGGGTTCGCTACGAGCAGTACTTC
CASTLGVRYEQYF
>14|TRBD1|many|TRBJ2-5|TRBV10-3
TGTGCCATCAGCACCAAGGGGGCCGGGGAGACCCAGTACTTC
CAISTKGAGETQYF
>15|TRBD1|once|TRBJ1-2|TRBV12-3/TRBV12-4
TGTGCCAGCAGTTTGAGATTAGGGGGCTCGGATGGCTACACCTTC
CASSLRLGGSDGYTF
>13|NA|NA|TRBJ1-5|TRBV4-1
TGCGCCAGCAGCCAAGTCCCGTTGGAGCCCCAGCATTTT
CASSQVPLEPQHF
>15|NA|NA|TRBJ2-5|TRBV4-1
TGCGCCAGCAGCGAGACCCTAGGGCCCGGCGAGACCCAGTACTTC
CASSETLGPGETQYF
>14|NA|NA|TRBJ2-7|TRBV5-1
TGCGCCAACAGTCCCGGTGGTCTGGGATACGAGCAGTACTTC
CANSPGGLGYEQYF
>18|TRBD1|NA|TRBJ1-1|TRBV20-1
TGCAGTGCTAGAGATTTCAGGGGGCAATCTGTATTGAACACTGAAGCTTTCTTT
CSARDFRGQSVLNTEAFF
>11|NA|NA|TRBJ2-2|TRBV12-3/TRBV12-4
TGTGCCAGTAGTACGTCCGGGGAGCTGTTTTTT
CASSTSGELFF
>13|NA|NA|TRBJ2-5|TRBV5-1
TGCGCCAGCAGCTGGAGGGCAGAAGAGACCCAGTACTTC
CASSWRAEETQYF
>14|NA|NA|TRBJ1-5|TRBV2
TGTGCCAGCGAACTACTACAGAATGCTCAGCCCCAGCATTTT
CASELLQNAQPQHF
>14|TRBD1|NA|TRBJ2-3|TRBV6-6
TGTGCCAGCAGTCAAACGGGACAGGGGGATACGCAGTATTTT
CASSQTGQGDTQYF
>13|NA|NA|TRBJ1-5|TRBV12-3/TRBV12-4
TGTGCCAGCAGTTCAGACGGCTATCAGCCCCAGCATTTT
CASSSDGYQPQHF
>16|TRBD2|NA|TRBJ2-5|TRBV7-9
TGTGCCAGCAGCGTATGGACTAGCGGGGATCGAGAGACCCAGTACTTC
CASSVWTSGDRETQYF
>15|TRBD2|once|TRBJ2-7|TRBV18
TGTGCCAGCTCTCCAGAGGCCGGCGGGGGCTACGAGCAGTACTTC
CASSPEAGGGYEQYF
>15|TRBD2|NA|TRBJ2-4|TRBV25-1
TGTGCCAGCAGTGAAGTAGGACTAGCGGGGGCCATTCAGTACTTC
CASSEVGLAGAIQYF
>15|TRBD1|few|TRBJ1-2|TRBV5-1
TGCGCCAGCAGCAGCGGACAGGGAAGGGGAGCGGGCTACACCTTC
CASSSGQGRGAGYTF
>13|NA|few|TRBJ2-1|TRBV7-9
TGTGCCAGCAACGGCGGGGAGACCAATGAGCAGTTCTTC
CASNGGETNEQFF
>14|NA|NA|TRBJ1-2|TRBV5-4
TGTGCCAGCAGCTCAGCAGGGAATCCCTATGGCTACACCTTC
CASSSAGNPYGYTF
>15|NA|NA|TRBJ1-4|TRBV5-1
TGCGCCAGCAGCTATTCAGGGGTAACTAATGAAAAACTGTTTTTT
CASSYSGVTNEKLFF
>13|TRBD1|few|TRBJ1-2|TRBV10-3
TGTGCCATCAGCTCCAGGGGGGACTATGGCTACACCTTC
CAISSRGDYGYTF
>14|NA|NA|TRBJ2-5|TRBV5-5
TGTGCCAGCAGCTCCGTCCGGGCCCTAGAGACCCAGTACTTC
CASSSVRALETQYF
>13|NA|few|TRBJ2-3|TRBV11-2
TGTGCCAGCAGCCCCCTGGGCACAGATACGCAGTATTTT
CASSPLGTDTQYF
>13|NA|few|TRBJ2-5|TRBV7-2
TGTGCCAGCAGCTTAGCATTGAGGGAGACCCAGTACTTC
CASSLALRETQYF
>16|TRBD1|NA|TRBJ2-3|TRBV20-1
TGCAGTACGATGGAATCTTGGACAGGGAGCACAGATACGCAGTATTTT
CSTMESWTGSTDTQYF
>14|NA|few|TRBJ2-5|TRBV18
TGTGCCAGCTCACCACTTAACAGGGATGGTGAGCAGTACTTC
CASSPLNRDGEQYF
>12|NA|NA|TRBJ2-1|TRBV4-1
TGCGCCAGCAGCCAAGGGAGTGATGAGCAGTTCTTC
CASSQGSDEQFF
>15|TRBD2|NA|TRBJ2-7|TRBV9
TGTGCCAGCAGCGCGACTAGCGGGGGCGTTTACGAGCAGTACTTC
CASSATSGGVYEQYF
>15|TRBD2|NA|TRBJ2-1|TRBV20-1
TGCAGTGCTGGCGGACTAGCGGGGGGGCATAATGAGCAGTTCTTC
CSAGGLAGGHNEQFF
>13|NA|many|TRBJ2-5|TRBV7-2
TGTGCCAGCAGCCCCGGCCTAGTAGAGACCCAGTACTTC
CASSPGLVETQYF
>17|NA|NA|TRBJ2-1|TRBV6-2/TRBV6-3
TGTGCCAGCAGAGTTCTTACCCCGGGGGCCCAGATACATGAGCAGTTCTTC
CASRVLTPGAQIHEQFF
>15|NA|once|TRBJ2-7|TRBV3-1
TGTGCCAGCAGCCAAGGGGGACTCGGTCGGGGAGAGCAGTACTTC
CASSQGGLGRGEQYF
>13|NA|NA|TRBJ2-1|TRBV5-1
TGCGCCAGCAGAAGGCAGGTAGGGAATGAGCAGTTCTTC
CASRRQVGNEQFF
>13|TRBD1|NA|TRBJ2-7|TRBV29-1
TGCAGCGCTTGGACAGGCGGAACATACGAGCAGTACTTC
CSAWTGGTYEQYF
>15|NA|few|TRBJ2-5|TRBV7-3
TGTGCCAGCAGCTTAACGGGCCTCCGTGGGGAGACCCAGTACTTC
CASSLTGLRGETQYF
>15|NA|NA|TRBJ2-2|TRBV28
TGTGCCAGCACCACCGGACACGGGTCCACCGGGGAGCTGTTTTTT
CASTTGHGSTGELFF
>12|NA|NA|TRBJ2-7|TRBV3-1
TGTGCCAGCAGCCAAGGAGCTCGCGAGCAGTACTTC
CASSQGAREQYF
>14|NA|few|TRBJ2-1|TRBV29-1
TGCAGCGTGATACCGGGCCCACTGGGCAATGAGCAGTTCTTC
CSVIPGPLGNEQFF
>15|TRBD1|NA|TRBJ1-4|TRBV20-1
TGCAGTGCTAGAGATCGGGACAGCCATAATGAAAAACGGTTTTTT
CSARDRDSHNEKRFF
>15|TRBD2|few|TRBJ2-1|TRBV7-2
TGTGCCAGCAGCCCGGGGGGGCCAAGTTACAATGAGCAGTTCTTC
CASSPGGPSYNEQFF
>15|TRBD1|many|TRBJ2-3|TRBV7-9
TGTGCCAGCACCATAGAGACAGGGATTATAGATACGCAGTATTTT
CASTIETGIIDTQYF
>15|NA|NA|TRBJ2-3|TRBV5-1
TGCGCCAGCAGCTCACGGGTCCGGGGCACAGATACGCAGTATTTT
CASSSRVRGTDTQYF
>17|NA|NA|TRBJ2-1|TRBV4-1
TGCGCCAGCAGCCAAGTGAATTTGGACGGCTCCTACAATGAGCAGTTCTTC
CASSQVNLDGSYNEQFF
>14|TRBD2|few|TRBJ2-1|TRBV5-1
TGCGCCACCCGACTAGCGGGGGGGAACAATGAGCAGTTCTTC
CATRLAGGNNEQFF
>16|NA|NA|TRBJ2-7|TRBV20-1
TGCAGTGCTAGAGCTGGGCTCCCGGGTTCCCGCTACGAGCAGTACTTC
CSARAGLPGSRYEQYF